This T cell receptor beta chain was documented in a study of blood T cell repertoires in COVID-19. Background on the study: Some COVID-19 samples were acute and others convalescent; all came from the United States, Italy and Spain.

Participants came from about 23 US areas, aged roughly 18 to 95 years. Participant reports of clinical history set cohort assignment. V shed 1 base and J 8 bases; nucleotides not matched to a gene: 10. CDR3 size: 16 residues. The germline V gene has CDR1 MGHRA and CDR2 YSYEKL. The assay was immunoSEQ multiplex PCR, and TCRdb's table has in-frame clones only and misses some. This table has approximately 210,000 clones, around 82% appearing once. The source of this sequence is a man younger than 40 with acute COVID-19. This sequence joins TRBV4-1 and TRBJ1-4; 7 bases align to TRBD1. The sequencing input was PBMCs or T cells enriched from blood (not recorded which). CDR3 bases: TGCGCCAGCAGCCAAGCTTTTTCGACAGGGTCAGAAAAACTGTTTTTT. This gives the protein CASSQAFSTGSEKLFF.